The TCR beta chain described here comes from a study of blood T cell repertoires in COVID-19. For the study at large: Some COVID-19 samples were acute and others convalescent; all came from the United States, Italy and Spain. The cDNA or gDNA used as material had been derived from T cells, B-cell-depleted T cells, or PBMCs.

The CDR3 length is 16 residues. The germline V and J ends were trimmed by 4 bases and 5 bases, with 20 bases remaining between them. The germline gives CDR1 SGHAT, CDR2 FQNNGV. This clone appeared a single time. In the original analysis: Nucleated cell counts were estimated from reference gene primer amplification. This table comes from immunoSEQ multiplex PCR, and its TCRdb copy is limited to in-frame clones, with some not included. That table gives V, J and clone size, and the DNA gave D and trimming. The sample includes more than 100,000 clones, about 90% of them seen just once. The receptor comes from a human donor in a cohort sampled during active COVID-19. The chain recombines TRBV11-2 with TRBJ2-5; perhaps TRBD1 as D (5 bases). Sequenced input: peripheral blood. The CDR3 reads CASSSLGAGQFETQYF. The CDR3 DNA follows: TGTGCCAGCAGCTCCCTAGGAGCCGGACAATTCGAGACCCAGTACTTC.